The entry below gives a single T cell receptor beta chain sequence along with its context. The antigen is unknown. The sample originates from a study of CD8+ T cells in alopecia areata. Sample treatment: oral pan-JAK inhibitor, 5-10 mg twice daily. It was cDNA, reverse transcribed from extracted RNA, that served as the sequencing template. Sequencing was performed with immunoSEQ multiplex PCR; in TCRdb, only in-frame clones are kept and a portion is missing. In the table there are approximately 210,000 clones, 50% to 75% of which are singletons. Notes on the study in general: Persistence in scalp and blood during tofacitinib was observed for many expanded lesional clones.

The TCR was taken from a human donor with alopecia areata. Sequencing was performed on CD4+ T cells sorted from blood, taken at week 4, from a patient treated with tofacitinib.

The CDR3 sequence: CAISYRDGGNGYTF. CDR3 DNA: TGTGCCATCAGTTACCGGGACGGAGGAAATGGCTACACCTTC. The rearrangement joins TRBV10-3 to TRBJ1-2; D might be TRBD1 (5 bases). Germline V gene data show CDR1 as ENHRY and CDR2 as SYGVKD. CDR3 size: 14 residues. V lost 5 bases, J lost 6 bases, and 16 bases lay in between.